One sample yielded the 25 T cell receptor beta chains listed below, sequenced in a study of shared clonotypes between healthy human individuals. Repertoires were generated with immunoSEQ multiplex PCR, while TCRdb's copy carries only in-frame clones and drops some. Seen here are about 490,000 clones, 60% to 80% observed once, and the top ten hold 12%. The sequencing sample was made of PBMCs. The receptors shown here come from a woman in her thirties or forties in good health. Some clones in this sample may be carry-over from other donors' samples.

The rearrangement joins TRBV19 to TRBJ1-5; 8 bases map to TRBD1. The ends lost 3 bases at V and 3 bases at J; junction bases unmatched: 4. This CDR3 spans 15 amino acids. Germline values: CDR1 LNHDA, CDR2 SQIVND (reference sequence). The CDR3 DNA reads TGTGCCAGTAGTATGCAGGGGGCGTTCAATCAGCCCCAGCATTTT. It specifies CASSMQGAFNQPQHF.

The chain links TRBV21-1 to TRBJ1-2. TRBV21-1 is noted as a pseudogene. This CDR3 has 17 amino acids. As DNA, the CDR3 is TGTGCCAGCAGGGACCCCGGGCCCGCAACTTCTGACTATGGCTACACCTTC. Its protein product is CASRDPGPATSDYGYTF.

As concerns this clone: A much larger clone differs from this one at a single base, so this may be a read error. The sample holds other DNA sequences that translate to the same CDR3. The chain has TRBV18 and TRBJ2-1; D possibly corresponds to TRBD2 (5 bases). V was shortened by 3 bases and J by 1 base, with 7 bases between the two germline ends. Germline CDR1 is KGHSH and CDR2 is LQKENI. The CDR3 totals 14 residues. The CDR3 region is CASSPQRSYNEQFF. DNA for the CDR3: TGTGCCAGCTCACCGCAGCGGTCCTACAATGAGCAGTTCTTC.

This clone came up once. The chain uses TRBV28 and TRBJ2-5, with D unresolved. The CDR3 length is 11 residues. Germline CDR1 is MDHEN and CDR2 is SYDVKM. Trimming took 4 bases from V and 5 from J, leaving 5 bases between them. The CDR3 here is CASSSMETQYF. CDR3 DNA: TGTGCCAGCAGTTCGATGGAGACCCAGTACTTC.

The chain couples TRBV30 to TRBJ2-2; 7 nucleotides agree with TRBD1. This CDR3 is built from 14 residues. The germline CDR1 and CDR2 sequences are GTSNPN and SVGIG (reference sequence). With V trimmed by 4 bases and J by 7 bases, 9 bases remained unmatched. CDR3 in amino acids: CAWTQDRAGGELFF. Here the CDR3 DNA reads TGTGCCTGGACCCAAGACAGGGCCGGCGGGGAGCTGTTTTTT. The variable domain in full, with the rest retrieved from reference TRBV30 and TRBJ2-2, is SQTIHQWPATLVQPVGSPLSLECTVEGTSNPNLYWYRQAAGRGLQLLFYSVGIGQISSEVPQNLSASRPQDRQFILSSKKLLLSDSGFYLCAWTQDRAGGELFFGEGSRLTVL.

This clone was observed a few times. J is TRBJ2-1 and V is TRBV7-2, with D unresolved. Trimming took off 1 base at V and 4 bases at J, with 8 bases between the two ends. The germline V gene has CDR1 SGHTA and CDR2 FQGNSA. The length of the CDR3 is 14 residues. CDR3 nucleotides: TGTGCCAGCAGCTTAGTGGTGGCTTACAATGAGCAGTTCTTC. As protein: CASSLVVAYNEQFF. Variable domain in full (rest from reference TRBV7-2 and TRBJ2-1): GAGVSQSPSNKVTEKGKDVELRCDPISGHTALYWYRQSLGQGLEFLIYFQGNSAPDKSGLPSDRFSAERTGGSVSTLTIQRTQQEDSAVYLCASSLVVAYNEQFFGPGTRLTVL.

Only a few counts were recorded for this clone. V usage is TRBV4-1 and J usage is TRBJ1-1; D gene uncertain. The CDR3 spans 14 residues. Germline CDR1 reads MGHRA; CDR2 reads YSYEKL. Trimming removed 7 bases from V and 4 bases from J, with 16 bases in between. CDR3 in amino acids: CASISNPGVTEAFF. The CDR3 DNA reads as TGCGCCAGCATCTCCAATCCAGGAGTCACTGAAGCTTTCTTT.

There are many counts of this clone. The chain carries TRBV2 and TRBJ2-7, with D possibly being TRBD1 (6 bases). The CDR3 is 12 residues long. V gave up 6 bases and J gave up 6 bases, with 12 bases separating them. The V gene's germline CDR1 is SNHLY and CDR2 FYNNEI. CDR3 sequence reads: CASRVDRREQYF. CDR3 in DNA: TGTGCCAGCAGGGTAGACAGGCGCGAGCAGTACTTC.

The J gene is TRBJ2-5, the V gene TRBV5-1; TRBD1 matches at 7 bases. Matching the DNA end better, TRBJ2-7 makes the J call doubtful. The CDR3 sequence is 15 residues long. Per germline, CDR1 SGHRS and CDR2 YFSETQ. The CDR3 region has the DNA TGCGCCAGCAGCCAGCTCGGGACAGCACCCTACGAGCAGTACTTC. Protein sequence: CASSQLGTAPYEQYF.

The rearrangement uses TRBV7-2 and TRBJ1-6; TRBD1 might be the D (5 bases). V was shortened by 1 base and J by 7 bases, with 8 bases between the two germline ends. The CDR3 has 14 residues. Germline V gene lookup returns CDR1 SGHTA and CDR2 FQGNSA. The CDR3 nucleotides read TGTGCCAGCAGCTTAGGAGGGGAAAATTCACCCCTCCACTTT. This gives the protein CASSLGGENSPLHF.

V is TRBV25-1 and J is TRBJ2-5; D not certain. The CDR3 consists of 13 residues. Germline CDR1 is MGHDK and CDR2 is SYGVNS. The ends were cut back, 6 bases at V and 3 bases at J, with 11 bases in the middle. Here the CDR3 reads CASRRNFKETQYF. The CDR3 DNA reads as TGTGCCAGCAGGCGGAATTTTAAAGAGACCCAGTACTTC.

The chain carries TRBV27 and TRBJ2-3; D not resolved. This CDR3 contains 13 residues. CDR1 is MNHEY and CDR2 is SMNVEV in the germline V gene (reference sequence). V lost 3 bases and J lost 2, with 6 bases in between. CDR3 nucleotides: TGTGCCAGCAGTTTGGTAGTCACAGATACGCAGTATTTT. This encodes CASSLVVTDTQYF.

A few counts support this clone. The chain has TRBV2 and TRBJ1-2; D is ambiguous. Germline assignment: CDR1 SNHLY and CDR2 FYNNEI. The CDR3 contains 13 residues. CDR3 residues: CAKRSSTNYGYTF. The DNA for the CDR3 is TGTGCGAAACGGAGTTCCACTAACTATGGCTACACCTTC.

This sequence joins TRBV10-1 and TRBJ2-2; D is ambiguous. Germline assignment: CDR1 WNHNN and CDR2 SYGVQD (reference sequence). CDR3 length: 14 amino acids. V dropped 5 bases and J dropped 4 bases, with 11 bases sitting between them. The CDR3 DNA is TGCGCCAGCAGTCCTCAGGTGACCACCGGGGAGCTGTTTTTT. It is translated as CASSPQVTTGELFF.

The rearrangement links TRBV5-8 to TRBJ2-5; 10 bases are shared with TRBD1. The CDR3 length is 16 residues. With 7 bases clipped from V and 1 base from J, the junction kept 10 bases outside the gene matches. Per the germline V gene, CDR1 is SGHTS and CDR2 is YDEGEE. The chain's CDR3 is CASSRGQGGSQETQYF. In nucleotides, the CDR3 is TGTGCCAGCTCTCGAGGACAGGGGGGATCCCAAGAGACCCAGTACTTC.

This rearrangement joins TRBV7-2 to TRBJ2-1; D is unclear. Per the germline V gene, CDR1 is SGHTA and CDR2 is FQGNSA. The length of the CDR3 is 15 residues. V lost 5 bases to trimming and J lost 8 bases, with 19 bases between them. DNA for the CDR3: TGTGCCAGCAGCCATCTCCGGGCTCTGCCCCATGAGCAGTTCTTC. Translated: CASSHLRALPHEQFF.

V gene TRBV7-9 combines with J gene TRBJ2-3, with D unclear. From germline, CDR1 is SEHNR and CDR2 FQNEAQ (reference sequence). The length of the CDR3 is 13 residues. V lost 3 bases, J lost 4 bases, and 8 bases lay in between. The CDR3 DNA sequence: TGTGCCAGCAGCTTCCAAGGAGCAGATACGCAGTATTTT. Protein: CASSFQGADTQYF.

This chain joins TRBV28 and TRBJ2-7; a possible D gene is TRBD2 (6 bases). The V gene's germline CDR1 is MDHEN and CDR2 SYDVKM. The CDR3 sequence is 14 residues long. V dropped 4 bases and J dropped 2 bases, with 12 bases sitting between them. CDR3 protein: CASSWTKNPYEQYF. The CDR3 DNA is TGTGCCAGCAGTTGGACTAAAAATCCCTACGAGCAGTACTTC.

The chain carries TRBV28 and TRBJ2-2; D not certain. In germline, CDR1 is MDHEN, CDR2 SYDVKM. This CDR3 is 12 amino acids long. Trimming left V 5 bases short and J 9 bases short, with 10 bases between. The CDR3 DNA follows: TGTGCCAGCAGTCCTAGACTCCGGGAGCTGTTTTTT. This codes for CASSPRLRELFF. The whole variable domain, filled in from reference TRBV28 and TRBJ2-2, reads DVKVTQSSRYLVKRTGEKVFLECVQDMDHENMFWYRQDPGLGLRLIYFSYDVKMKEKGDIPEGYSVSREKKERFSLILESASTNQTSMYLCASSPRLRELFFGEGSRLTVL.

The V and J genes are TRBV28 and TRBJ2-2, with D hard to call. The CDR3 has 14 residues. CDR1 MDHEN and CDR2 SYDVKM come from the germline V gene. V gave up 7 bases and J gave up 0 bases, with 9 bases separating them. The CDR3 DNA reads TGTGCCAGCAAAGGGCAGACGAACACCGGGGAGCTGTTTTTT. This codes for CASKGQTNTGELFF.

The rearrangement joins TRBV7-6 to TRBJ2-6; D remains ambiguous. CDR1 and CDR2 from the germline V gene are SGHVS and FNYEAQ. Trimming pared 2 bases from V and 2 bases from J, leaving 4 bases between. CDR3 length: 14 residues. CDR3 coding DNA: TGTGCCAGCAGCTTATTAGCTGGGGCCAACGTCCTGACTTTC. Translation: CASSLLAGANVLTF.

This chain joins TRBV5-4 and TRBJ2-3; 7 nucleotides line up with TRBD2. The V and J ends lost 3 bases and 8 bases, in that order; junction bases with no gene match: 12. The CDR3 extends over 15 amino acids. Germline V gene sequence: CDR1 SGHNT, CDR2 YYREEE (reference sequence). CDR3 protein: CASSSPGTISGTQYF. The CDR3 DNA is TGTGCCAGCAGCTCACCCGGGACTATCTCCGGTACGCAGTATTTT.

V is TRBV7-2 and J is TRBJ1-1; TRBD1 matches at 8 bases. J gave up 7 bases and V 1 base, and 8 bases lay outside the gene matches. Germline V gene sequence: CDR1 SGHTA, CDR2 FQGNSA. CDR3 size: 15 residues. CDR3 region: CASSLEAGGANEAFF. The CDR3, as DNA: TGTGCCAGCAGCTTAGAGGCAGGGGGCGCGAATGAAGCTTTCTTT.

The chain uses TRBV4-2 and TRBJ2-5; D may be TRBD2 (6 bases). The CDR3 is 16 amino acids. The V end lost 0 bases, the J end lost 5 bases, and 16 bases lay between the germline ends. Germline CDR1 LGHNA, CDR2 YNFKEQ. CDR3 loop: CASSQDPHGSAETQYF. The CDR3 DNA follows: TGTGCCAGCAGCCAAGACCCTCACGGGAGTGCGGAGACCCAGTACTTC.

The V gene is TRBV28, the J gene TRBJ2-3; D gene uncertain. Germline loops: CDR1 MDHEN, CDR2 SYDVKM. Trimming shortened V by 7 bases and J by 0 bases, and 17 bases separated the two germline ends. This CDR3 contains 16 residues. The CDR3 reads CASTPGTLISTDTQYF. In DNA, the CDR3 is TGTGCCAGCACTCCTGGTACACTAATCAGCACAGATACGCAGTATTTT.